Listed below are T cell receptor beta chains from one sample, sequenced in a study of CD8 T cells in ankylosing spondylitis. Using its own MiXCR run on the 5' RACE reads, TCRdb lists one record per CDR3 protein. The sample holds 200,000 to 300,000 distinct CDR3 sequences, under 30% seen once. Sequencing was done on a sample of blood, either unsorted or a sorted T cell fraction (not recorded which). These TCRs come from a male donor with ankylosing spondylitis or in good health (not recorded which). Both conserved end residues are trimmed from each CDR3. The D gene is left open where the match is weak.

V	D	J	length	CDR3
TRBV2	-	TRBJ2-5	12	ASSEGGFQETQY
TRBV20-1	TRBD2	TRBJ2-2	14	SASRGGGGFSGELF
TRBV25-1	TRBD2	TRBJ2-5	12	ASSRLAGEETQY
TRBV6-5	-	TRBJ2-1	12	ASSYSPTENEQF
TRBV10-3	-	TRBJ2-7	13	AISESRDSTYEQY
TRBV10-3	TRBD2	TRBJ2-3	13	ATRTSGGESDTQY
TRBV12-3/TRBV12-4	-	TRBJ2-3	13	ASSRGGLSTDTQY
TRBV12-3/TRBV12-4	-	TRBJ2-6	13	ASSLSGTLANVLT
TRBV12-3/TRBV12-4	-	TRBJ1-5	12	ASSFERNNQPQH
TRBV25-1	-	TRBJ2-5	12	ASSEAGLQETQY
TRBV20-1	-	TRBJ2-7	13	SANKDGPVSYEQY
TRBV18	TRBD1	TRBJ2-2	14	ASSPPGQGASGELF
TRBV2	-	TRBJ1-2	9	ASTRQEKGL
TRBV28	-	TRBJ1-2	13	ASSTSRRESYGYT
TRBV12-3/TRBV12-4	-	TRBJ2-7	12	ASTLSSISYEQY
TRBV20-1	-	TRBJ2-3	10	SAYRPTDTQY
TRBV6-2/TRBV6-3	-	TRBJ2-4	12	ASRRFGPKNIQY
TRBV10-3	TRBD1	TRBJ2-7	11	AISSGTAYEQY